This TCR beta chain was found in a study of T-cell memory formation after mild COVID-19. One entry per CDR3 protein results from TCRdb running MiXCR on the 5' RACE reads. This repertoire shows around 530,000 distinct CDR3 sequences, roughly 22% found once; its top ten account for 7.5% to 9.5%. This CDR3 has 15 amino acids. Germline loops: CDR1 SGDLS, CDR2 YYNGEE. The V and J ends lost 3 bases and 4 bases, in that order; junction bases with no gene match: 4. The chain has TRBV9 and TRBJ2-5; 12 bases are shared with TRBD2. The sequencing sample was made of PBMCs or a T cell subset sorted from them (not recorded which). The TCR originated in an adult woman who had mild COVID-19 (a few samples of this study predate the infection). Cell type and time point are not known. This CDR3 reads CASSETSGGGETQYF. CDR3 DNA: TGTGCCAGCAGCGAGACTAGCGGGGGAGGAGAGACCCAGTACTTC.